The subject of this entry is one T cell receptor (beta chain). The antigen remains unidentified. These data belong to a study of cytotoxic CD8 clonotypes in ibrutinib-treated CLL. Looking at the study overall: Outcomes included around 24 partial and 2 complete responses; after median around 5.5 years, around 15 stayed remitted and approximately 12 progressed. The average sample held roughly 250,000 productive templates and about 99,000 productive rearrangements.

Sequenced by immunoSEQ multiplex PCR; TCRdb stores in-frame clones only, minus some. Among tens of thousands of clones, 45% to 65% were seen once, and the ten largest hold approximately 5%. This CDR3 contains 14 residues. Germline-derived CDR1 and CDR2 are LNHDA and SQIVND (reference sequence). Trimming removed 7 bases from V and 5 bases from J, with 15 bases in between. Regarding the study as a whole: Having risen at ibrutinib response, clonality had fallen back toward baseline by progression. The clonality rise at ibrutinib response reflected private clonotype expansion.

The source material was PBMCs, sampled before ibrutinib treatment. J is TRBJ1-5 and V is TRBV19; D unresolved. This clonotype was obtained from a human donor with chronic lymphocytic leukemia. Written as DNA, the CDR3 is TGTGCCAGTACTCCGGACCGGGCCTATCAGCCCCAGCATTTT. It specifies CASTPDRAYQPQHF.